This TCR beta chain was observed in a study of cytomegalovirus exposure and HLA in healthy donors. Study-wide background: The approximately 120 validation repertoires and the approximately 630 first-cohort repertoires shared a platform, a later analysis reported.

A few counts support this clone. The antigen remains unidentified. The CDR3 contains 16 residues. V was clipped by 0 bases and J by 3 bases; unmatched bases: 2. In germline, CDR1 is SGHRS, CDR2 YFSETQ. Produced via immunoSEQ multiplex PCR; TCRdb's table is partial and in-frame only. Of roughly 200,000 clones in the sample, 81% were seen once. Study conclusions and caveats: Using the classifier, cytomegalovirus status was reportedly diagnosed with high specificity and sensitivity. Associated with cytomegalovirus, according to the listing, were around 160 TCR beta chains. Rarity held for most TCR sequences, but there were some public TCRs that occurred in many donors.

The clonotype originates from a woman aged 25 to 39 in good health and CMV-seronegative. V gene TRBV5-1 combines with J gene TRBJ2-7; 14 bases align to TRBD2. The specimen sequenced was PBMCs. The chain's CDR3 is CASSLGLAGGLYEQYF. In DNA form, the CDR3 reads TGCGCCAGCAGCTTGGGACTAGCGGGAGGGCTCTACGAGCAGTACTTC.